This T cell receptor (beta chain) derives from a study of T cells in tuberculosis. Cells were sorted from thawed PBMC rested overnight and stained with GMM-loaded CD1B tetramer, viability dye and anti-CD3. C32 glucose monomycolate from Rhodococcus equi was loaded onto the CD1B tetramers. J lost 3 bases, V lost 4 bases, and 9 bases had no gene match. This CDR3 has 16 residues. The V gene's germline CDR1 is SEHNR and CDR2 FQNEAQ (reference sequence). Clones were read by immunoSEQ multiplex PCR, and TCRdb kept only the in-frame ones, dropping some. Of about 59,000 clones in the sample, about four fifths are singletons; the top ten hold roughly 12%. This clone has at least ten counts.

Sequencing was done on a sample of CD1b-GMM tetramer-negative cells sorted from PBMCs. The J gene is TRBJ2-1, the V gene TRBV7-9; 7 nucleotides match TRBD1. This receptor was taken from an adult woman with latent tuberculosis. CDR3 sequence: CASSSRGQSLYNEQFF. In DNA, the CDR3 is TGTGCCAGCAGCTCCCGGGGACAGAGCCTCTACAATGAGCAGTTCTTC.